Below are 27 T cell receptor beta chains sequenced from a single sample in a study of blood T cells in healthy people across ages. Combining a sample-barcoded 5' primer with a J-beta primer mix, a second PCR ran for roughly 6 to 11 cycles. One entry per CDR3 protein results from TCRdb running MiXCR on the 5' RACE reads. The table includes about 1.6 million distinct CDR3 sequences, approximately 32% detected once. Sequenced sample: blood. The origin of the receptors is a woman in her twenties or thirties in good health.

Comments on this clonotype: A much larger clone differs from this one at a single base, so this may be a read error. The V call is TRBV13, the J call TRBJ2-7; no clear D gene. CDR1 is PRHDT, CDR2 FYEKMQ, per germline (reference sequence). This CDR3 has 13 residues. Trimming cost V 1 base and J 7 bases, with 11 bases left between them. The CDR3 region is CASSLETDKEQYF. The DNA of the CDR3 is TGTGCCAGCAGCTTAGAAACAGACAAAGAGCAGTACTTC.

Only a few counts were recorded for this clonotype. The CDR3 coding sequence is TGTGCCAGCAGCTCCCTGGTCTGGCACCTCTACTATGGCTACACCTTC. Amino acid sequence: CASSSLVWHLYYGYTF. The V call is TRBV11-3, the J call TRBJ1-2; D gene unclear. V lost 4 bases and J lost 3, with 18 bases in between. CDR3 length: 16 amino acids. Per germline, CDR1 SGHNT and CDR2 YENEEA.

The chain employs TRBV29-1 and TRBJ2-3; 7 bases are shared with TRBD2. This CDR3 has 13 residues. V shed 3 bases and J 6 bases; nucleotides not matched to a gene: 6. Germline CDR1 SQVTM, CDR2 ANQGSEA. The CDR3, as DNA: TGCAGCGTTGAGCGGGAGACCCCCGATACGCAGTATTTT. Its protein is CSVERETPDTQYF.

The rearrangement joins TRBV28 to TRBJ2-1; D call uncertain. In germline, CDR1 is MDHEN, CDR2 SYDVKM. The CDR3 contains 14 residues. Trimming took 5 bases from V and 5 from J, leaving 13 bases between them. Here the CDR3 reads CASSPGQLNNEQFF. The CDR3 bases are TGTGCCAGCAGTCCCGGGCAGCTCAACAATGAGCAGTTCTTC.

As to this clonotype: A clone one base away is much larger, so this may be a read error. The rearrangement uses TRBV20-1 and TRBJ1-2, with no clear D. Looked up from germline, CDR1 is DFQATT and CDR2 is SNEGSKA (reference sequence). The CDR3 is 12 residues long. V dropped 5 bases and J dropped 8 bases, with 15 bases sitting between them. As DNA, the CDR3 is TGCAGTGCTGCCTACAAGGGTGCAGGCTACACCTTC. This encodes CSAAYKGAGYTF.

This clonotype was observed a handful of times. The missing conserved phenylalanine or tryptophan at the end of this CDR3 makes a read error likely. The rearrangement joins TRBV11-2 to TRBJ2-1, with D hard to call. The V gene lost 0 bases and the J gene lost 7 bases, with 7 bases spanning the gap. This CDR3 spans 13 amino acids. The germline CDR1 and CDR2 sequences are SGHAT and FQNNGV. CDR3 in DNA: TGTGCCAGCAGCTTAGATATGGTAAATGAGCAGTTCGTC. Its protein is CASSLDMVNEQFV.

About this clonotype: One junction end disagrees with the germline gene, perhaps due to a read error. The chain uses TRBV5-1 and TRBJ2-1; 7 bases line up with TRBD1. The germline V gene encodes CDR1 SGHRS and CDR2 YFSETQ. This CDR3 region has 15 residues. The CDR3 region is CAGSLGQSSYNEQFF. CDR3 DNA: TGCGCCGGCAGCTTGGGACAGAGCTCCTACAATGAGCAGTTCTTC.

This clonotype was seen a handful of times. This chain uses TRBV12-3 or TRBV12-4 with TRBJ2-7; D is ambiguous. Trimming shortened V by 3 bases and J by 2 bases, and 11 bases separated the two germline ends. The CDR3 is 14 amino acids. The CDR3 is CASSFKGYTYEQYF. CDR3 DNA: TGTGCCAGCAGTTTCAAGGGATACACCTACGAGCAGTACTTC.

The gene calls are TRBV15 and TRBJ2-7; 11 nucleotides match TRBD1. The CDR3 sequence is 18 residues long. From germline, CDR1 is LNHNV and CDR2 YYDKDF (reference sequence). V shed 2 bases, J shed 3 bases, and the junction held 12 bases outside the gene matches. The CDR3 sequence is CATSRINPGTGGVYEQYF. The CDR3 coding sequence is TGTGCCACCAGCAGAATTAATCCTGGGACAGGGGGGGTCTACGAGCAGTACTTC.

The rearrangement joins TRBV6-2 or TRBV6-3 to TRBJ2-3; D may match TRBD1 or TRBD2 (6 bases each). The CDR3 contains 14 residues. CDR1 is MNHEY and CDR2 is SVGEGT in the germline V gene. V lost 5 bases and J lost 8, with 17 bases in between. The CDR3 DNA follows: TGTGCCAGCAGTCCCGGGGGCCTGGCAGCTACGCAGTATTTT. The encoded protein is CASSPGGLAATQYF.

The rearrangement joins TRBV30 to TRBJ1-2, with D possibly being TRBD1 (5 bases). Germline CDR1 GTSNPN, CDR2 SVGIG (reference sequence). The CDR3 extends over 15 amino acids. V lost 0 bases to trimming and J lost 4 bases, with 15 bases between them. CDR3: CAWSVQETVLYGYTF. CDR3 coding DNA: TGTGCCTGGAGTGTACAGGAGACGGTCCTCTATGGCTACACCTTC.

V and J are TRBV20-1 and TRBJ2-7; 9 bases agree with TRBD2. Germline CDR1 and CDR2: DFQATT and SNEGSKA (reference sequence). The CDR3 totals 15 residues. V gave up 5 bases and J gave up 0 bases; unmatched junction bases: 8. The CDR3 protein is CSARSLAGYSYEQYF. The DNA for the CDR3 is TGCAGTGCTCGATCCCTAGCGGGGTACTCCTACGAGCAGTACTTC.

This clonotype occurred many times. The V call is TRBV7-3, the J call TRBJ2-7, with D possibly matching TRBD2 (5 bases). The CDR3 is 14 amino acids. Germline loops: CDR1 SGHTA, CDR2 FQGTGA. Trimming cost V 5 bases and J 2 bases, with 13 bases left between them. In DNA form, the CDR3 reads TGTGCCAGCAGCCCAGCGGCCGGTCCCTACGAGCAGTACTTC. Its protein product is CASSPAAGPYEQYF.

J is TRBJ1-4 and V is TRBV6-5, with D perhaps TRBD1 (5 bases). The V gene's germline CDR1 is MNHEY and CDR2 SVGAGI. The V end was cut by 4 bases, the J end by 10 bases, with 13 bases between. The CDR3 contains 13 residues. DNA for the CDR3: TGTGCCAGCAGTTTTCAGGGAGTTGGAAAACTGTTTTTT. Protein: CASSFQGVGKLFF.

The gene calls are TRBV5-4 and TRBJ2-1; 9 bases fit TRBD2. Trimming cost V 0 bases and J 7 bases; bases outside gene matches: 8. Germline-derived CDR1 and CDR2 are SGHNT and YYREEE (reference sequence). This CDR3 region has 16 residues. CDR3 coding DNA: TGTGCCAGCAGCTTGGAAGGCGGGAGGGGAGGGAATGAGCAGTTCTTC. It codes for CASSLEGGRGGNEQFF.

This clonotype was recorded a few times. The genes are TRBV11-1 and TRBJ2-3; TRBD2 might be the D (6 bases). V was cut by 6 bases and J by 0 bases, with 13 bases left in between. Germline V lookup: CDR1 SGHAT, CDR2 FQDESV (reference sequence). The CDR3 spans 15 residues. DNA for the CDR3: TGTGCCAGCAGTTCCGGGGGAGAGAGCACAGATACGCAGTATTTT. It translates to CASSSGGESTDTQYF.

In this sample, this clonotype turned up a few times. One junction end does not reproduce the germline sequence, and a read error may be involved. The chain combines TRBV5-1 with TRBJ2-3; D perhaps matches TRBD2 (7 bases). CDR1 and CDR2 (germline): SGHRS, YFSETQ. The CDR3 has 16 residues. As DNA, the CDR3 is TGCACCAGCAGCCCTAGGGCTGCGGGGGCCACAGATACGCAGTATTTT. As protein: CTSSPRAAGATDTQYF.

This rearrangement joins TRBV6-5 to TRBJ2-1; perhaps D is TRBD1 or TRBD2 (5 bases each). Germline CDR1 reads MNHEY; CDR2 reads SVGAGI. Trimming removed 0 bases at V and 0 bases at J, with 12 bases between. The CDR3 contains 17 residues. DNA for the CDR3: TGTGCCAGCAGTTACTCGAAAGGGGAGAACTCCTACAATGAGCAGTTCTTC. This translates into CASSYSKGENSYNEQFF.

With respect to this clonotype: The germline gene is not matched at one end of the junction; a read error may be the cause. CDR3 bases: TGTGCCAGCAGTGAAGACAGTACCTATGAGCAGTACTTC. This sequence encodes CASSEDSTYEQYF. V is TRBV6-1 and J is TRBJ2-7, with D unresolved. The V gene's germline CDR1 is MNHNS and CDR2 SASEGT. This CDR3 spans 13 amino acids.

The J gene is TRBJ1-2, the V gene TRBV12-3 or TRBV12-4; D perhaps matches TRBD1 (5 bases). Trimming cost V 3 bases and J 1 base, with 9 bases left between them. The CDR3 is made up of 14 amino acids. The CDR3 sequence is CASSFSRVNYGYTF. Written as DNA, the CDR3 is TGTGCCAGCAGTTTTTCCAGGGTTAACTATGGCTACACCTTC.

This clonotype was seen only a few times. The J gene is TRBJ2-1, the V gene TRBV20-1, with TRBD2 identical over 8 bases. CDR1 is DFQATT and CDR2 is SNEGSKA in the germline V gene (reference sequence). Losses at the gene ends were 5 bases for V and 1 base for J; bases not matched to a gene: 4. This CDR3 spans 14 amino acids. The DNA for the CDR3 is TGCAGTGCTGGGACTAGGGGTTCCTACAATGAGCAGTTCTTC. Translated: CSAGTRGSYNEQFF.

This CDR3 is CSAPIAGGLTDTQYF. The DNA of the CDR3 is TGCAGTGCCCCTATAGCGGGAGGGCTCACAGATACGCAGTATTTT. This chain uses TRBV20-1 with TRBJ2-3; TRBD2 agrees at 11 bases. The V gene end was trimmed by 6 bases and the J gene end by 2 bases; junction bases not matched to a gene: 7. The V gene's germline CDR1 is DFQATT and CDR2 SNEGSKA (reference sequence). The CDR3 covers 15 residues.

The gene calls are TRBV5-1 and TRBJ2-5; 16 nucleotides align to TRBD2. Germline-derived CDR1 and CDR2 are SGHRS and YFSETQ. CDR3 size: 17 residues. J gave up 3 bases and V 3 bases, and 5 bases lay outside the gene matches. The CDR3 coding sequence is TGCGCCAGCAGCTCGGGACTAGCGGGAGGGCCCGAAGAGACCCAGTACTTC. Protein product: CASSSGLAGGPEETQYF.

The chain combines TRBV12-3 or TRBV12-4 with TRBJ2-3; TRBD1 might be the D (7 bases). Trimming removed 6 bases at V and 7 bases at J, with 23 bases between. The CDR3 runs to 16 residues. The DNA for the CDR3 is TGTGCCAGCAGCTCCCCCGGCGCAGGGGGGATGAATACGCAGTATTTT. Amino acids: CASSSPGAGGMNTQYF.

The chain links TRBV2 to TRBJ2-1; 10 positions match TRBD2. This CDR3 spans 12 amino acids. V lost 4 bases, J lost 13 bases, and 4 bases stayed unmatched. Germline CDR1 and CDR2: SNHLY and FYNNEI. CDR3 DNA: TGTGCCAGCAGTGCGCTAGCGGGGGCCCAGTTCTTC. Its translation is CASSALAGAQFF.

This clonotype was detected ten times or more. The V and J genes are TRBV7-2 and TRBJ2-3; D is unresolved. The CDR3 runs to 12 residues. The V gene lost 2 bases and the J gene lost 4 bases, with 4 bases spanning the gap. Per the germline V gene, CDR1 is SGHTA and CDR2 is FQGNSA. DNA for the CDR3: TGTGCCAGCAGCTTATTTCCAGATACGCAGTATTTT. Translated, it gives CASSLFPDTQYF.

This clonotype was recorded a few times. The chain has TRBV20-1 and TRBJ1-6; D is possibly TRBD1 (5 bases). Germline V gene lookup returns CDR1 DFQATT and CDR2 SNEGSKA (reference sequence). V was trimmed by 3 bases and J by 7 bases, leaving 10 bases between them. This CDR3 has 13 residues. CDR3 coding DNA: TGCAGTGCTAGTCAGGGCCTCAATTCACCCCTCCACTTT. This sequence encodes CSASQGLNSPLHF.